In its sample, the clone carrying this T cell receptor (beta chain) was seen many times. The time point: before trial treatment. Nivolumab, ipilimumab, aspirin, low-dose cyclophosphamide and low-dose radiotherapy were given to donors. Gene-specific TRAV and TRBV primers were used for first-strand cDNA, covering alpha and beta chains. Using a constant-region primer together with a V-primer adapter, TCRs were subjected to around 20 PCR cycles of amplification. TCRdb re-analysed the reads in MiXCR, keeping a single row per CDR3 protein. The sample records over 70,000 distinct CDR3 sequences, approximately 31% being singletons. The sample comes from a study of low-dose radiotherapy and immunotherapy resistance in tumors. About the study: Each patient was administered nivolumab intravenously at 240 mg, which was a flat dose, every two weeks, along with intravenous ipilimumab at 1 mg/kg every six weeks. Oral administration of aspirin 300 mg daily occurred for four cycles, commencing at cycle 1 day 1.

The germline V gene has CDR1 LNHDA and CDR2 SQIVND (reference sequence). V shed 7 bases, J shed 1 base, and the junction held 8 bases outside the gene matches. This CDR3 is 17 amino acids long. This sequence originates from a female donor with ovarian cancer. V and J are TRBV19 and TRBJ2-2, with TRBD2 matching over 11 bases. The input for sequencing was PBMCs, taken before treatment. CDR3 in DNA: TGTGCCAGTACAAAGCCTAGCGGGGGGCAGAACACCGGGGAGCTGTTTTTT. Protein: CASTKPSGGQNTGELFF.